The next 32 T cell receptor beta chains were all read from a single sample in a study of cytomegalovirus exposure and HLA in healthy donors. The PCR had 60 Vbeta and 13 Jbeta primers. Using immunoSEQ multiplex PCR, the repertoire was profiled, and TCRdb retains in-frame clones only, with some absent. The table shows 100,000 to 150,000 clones, with about 82% occurring only once. The sample taken for sequencing was PBMCs. These receptors were collected from a boy aged 10-17 years in good health and CMV-seronegative.

V is TRBV29-1 and J is TRBJ2-7; 9 bases fit TRBD1. CDR1 SQVTM and CDR2 ANQGSEA come from the germline V gene. CDR3 length: 13 amino acids. The J segment lost 4 bases and the V segment lost 5 bases, leaving 6 bases of the junction unmatched. CDR3 in DNA: TGCAGCGTTTCCGGGACAGGGCAGTACGAGCAGTACTTC. The encoded protein is CSVSGTGQYEQYF.

This clone was detected only a few times. The rearrangement uses TRBV7-2 and TRBJ2-7; 8 bases are shared with TRBD2. CDR1 and CDR2 from the germline V gene are SGHTA and FQGNSA. The ends lost 5 bases at V and 5 bases at J; junction bases unmatched: 11. CDR3 length equals 15 residues. CDR3 DNA sequence: TGTGCCAGCAGCGGGCGGGGAGCGGGAGAGCACGAGCAGTACTTC. As protein: CASSGRGAGEHEQYF.

V usage is TRBV9 and J usage is TRBJ2-3; possibly TRBD2 for D (6 bases). CDR1 is SGDLS, CDR2 YYNGEE, per germline. This CDR3 spans 15 amino acids. The V end was cut by 3 bases, the J end by 0 bases, with 11 bases between. CDR3 DNA sequence: TGTGCCAGCAGCGCCGGAGGAGGGAGCACAGATACGCAGTATTTT. It is translated as CASSAGGGSTDTQYF.

This clone was seen once. V usage is TRBV2 and J usage is TRBJ2-1; no firm D call. The CDR3 has 14 residues. V lost 3 bases and J lost 3, with 9 bases in between. Germline V gives CDR1 SNHLY, CDR2 FYNNEI. Here the CDR3 DNA reads TGTGCCAGCAGTGAGGGCCCTCACTACAATGAGCAGTTCTTC. It yields the protein CASSEGPHYNEQFF.

V usage is TRBV15 and J usage is TRBJ2-5, with D perhaps TRBD2 (6 bases). Germline values: CDR1 LNHNV, CDR2 YYDKDF (reference sequence). The CDR3 totals 18 residues. V shed 2 bases and J shed 0 bases, with 19 bases lying between them. The CDR3 region has the DNA TGTGCCACCAGCAGACACACTCAGGAGGGTTCGCACCAAGAGACCCAGTACTTC. It yields the protein CATSRHTQEGSHQETQYF.

The rearrangement uses TRBV5-4 and TRBJ1-1; 8 bases match TRBD1. Germline V gene sequence: CDR1 SGHNT, CDR2 YYREEE (reference sequence). This CDR3 has 14 amino acids. V lost 1 base to trimming and J lost 3 bases; unmatched junction nucleotides: 2. The CDR3 here is CASSLQGADTEAFF. For the CDR3, the DNA is TGTGCCAGCAGCTTGCAGGGGGCGGACACTGAAGCTTTCTTT.

This sequence joins TRBV19 and TRBJ2-3, with 9 bases matching TRBD1. The germline V gene encodes CDR1 LNHDA and CDR2 SQIVND (reference sequence). V shed 5 bases, J shed 5 bases, and the junction held 2 bases outside the gene matches. CDR3 size: 13 residues. The CDR3 DNA follows: TGTGCCAGTAGTGGGACAGGGAGAGATACGCAGTATTTT. Protein: CASSGTGRDTQYF.

This sequence joins TRBV5-1 and TRBJ2-7, with D perhaps TRBD2 (5 bases). CDR3 length equals 15 residues. Germline lookup yields CDR1 SGHRS and CDR2 YFSETQ. With 0 bases removed from V and 3 bases from J, the gap between germline ends came to 13 bases. This chain's CDR3 is CASSLVPGSDYEQYF. The CDR3 bases are TGCGCCAGCAGCTTGGTTCCGGGATCCGACTACGAGCAGTACTTC.

There are a few counts of this clone. V and J are TRBV7-9 and TRBJ1-1; maybe TRBD1 (6 bases). The V end was cut by 5 bases, the J end by 3 bases, with 10 bases between. CDR3 length equals 13 residues. Germline CDR1 is SEHNR and CDR2 is FQNEAQ (reference sequence). Here the CDR3 reads CASSPKGDTEAFF. For the CDR3, the DNA is TGTGCCAGCAGCCCCAAGGGGGACACTGAAGCTTTCTTT.

A single count supports this clone. The chain has TRBV14 and TRBJ1-4; D not resolved. The CDR3 sequence is 15 residues long. Trimming took 4 bases from V and 1 from J, leaving 10 bases between them. Germline loops: CDR1 SGHDN, CDR2 FVKESK. CDR3 residues: CASSLRRETNEKLFF. In DNA form, the CDR3 reads TGTGCCAGCAGCCTCCGACGGGAAACTAATGAAAAACTGTTTTTT.

The CDR3 DNA reads as TGTGCCAGTACTACAGGGTATCACACTGAAGCTTTCTTT. This gives the protein CASTTGYHTEAFF. This chain uses TRBV19 with TRBJ1-1; TRBD1 might be the D (6 bases). The CDR3 is made up of 13 amino acids. With 7 bases removed from V and 3 bases from J, the gap between germline ends came to 12 bases. Germline V lookup: CDR1 LNHDA, CDR2 SQIVND (reference sequence).

V usage is TRBV6-6 and J usage is TRBJ2-1; TRBD2 matches at 10 bases. The CDR3 sequence is 16 residues long. Germline V gives CDR1 MNHNY, CDR2 SVGAGI (reference sequence). V trimming: 2 bases; J trimming: 8 bases; junction bases outside the gene matches: 9. As DNA, the CDR3 is TGTGCCAGCAGTTACCGCCTAGCGGGAGATGATCATGAGCAGTTCTTC. It specifies CASSYRLAGDDHEQFF.

The chain links TRBV2 to TRBJ2-7; 9 bases map to TRBD2. V trimming: 6 bases; J trimming: 6 bases; junction bases outside the gene matches: 6. The germline gives CDR1 SNHLY, CDR2 FYNNEI. CDR3 size: 13 residues. The CDR3 is CASRASGISEQYF. The DNA for the CDR3 is TGTGCCAGCAGGGCTAGCGGGATAAGCGAGCAGTACTTC.

CDR3 region: CASSTQGGTKETQYF. DNA of the CDR3: TGTGCCAGTAGTACACAAGGGGGCACGAAAGAGACCCAGTACTTC. The rearrangement joins TRBV19 to TRBJ2-5; TRBD1 agrees at 7 bases. The CDR3 runs to 15 residues. CDR1 and CDR2 (germline): LNHDA, SQIVND (reference sequence). With 4 bases clipped from V and 3 bases from J, the junction kept 8 bases outside the gene matches. The whole variable domain, remainder taken from reference TRBV19 and TRBJ2-5, is DGGITQSPKYLFRKEGQNVTLSCEQNLNHDAMYWYRQDPGQGLRLIYYSQIVNDFQKGDIAEGYSVSREKKESFPLTVTSAQKNPTAFYLCASSTQGGTKETQYFGPGTRLLVL.

DNA for the CDR3: TGTGCCAGCAGCTTGGGGGGGACCCAGCATTTT. Translated: CASSLGGTQHF. The rearrangement uses TRBV7-8 and TRBJ1-5, with a tentative D call TRBD1 (5 bases). This CDR3 region has 11 residues. The germline V and J ends were trimmed by 3 bases and 11 bases, with 8 bases remaining between them. The germline V gene encodes CDR1 SGHVS and CDR2 FQNEAQ.

The rearrangement joins TRBV7-8 to TRBJ1-2, with TRBD1 matching 12 bases. The CDR3 contains 16 residues. Unmatched junction bases numbered 8, after V lost 5 bases and J lost 4 bases. Looked up from germline, CDR1 is SGHVS and CDR2 is FQNEAQ. The CDR3 DNA sequence: TGTGCCAGCAGCCAAATTCCGGGACAGGGGGCCTATGGCTACACCTTC. The encoded protein is CASSQIPGQGAYGYTF. Complete variable domain (other parts from reference TRBV7-8 and TRBJ1-2): GAGVSQSPRYKVAKRGQDVALRCDPISGHVSLFWYQQALGQGPEFLTYFQNEAQLDKSGLPSDRFFAERPEGSVSTLKIQRTQQEDSAVYLCASSQIPGQGAYGYTFGSGTRLTVV.

The chain links TRBV7-9 to TRBJ2-3, with TRBD2 identical over 8 bases. CDR1 is SEHNR, CDR2 FQNEAQ, per germline (reference sequence). This CDR3 region has 15 residues. The junction had 7 bases not matched to a gene; V was cut back by 4 bases and J by 4 bases. The CDR3 coding sequence is TGTGCCAGCAGCTCGCCGGGACTAGAGGCAGATACGCAGTATTTT. Translation gives CASSSPGLEADTQYF.

The chain uses TRBV6-1 and TRBJ2-3, with a tentative D call TRBD2 (5 bases). CDR1 and CDR2 (germline): MNHNS, SASEGT. Trimming took off 1 base at V and 2 bases at J, with 10 bases between the two ends. The CDR3 sequence is 15 residues long. DNA of the CDR3: TGTGCCAGCAGTGAAGGGCGGCGGGCCACAGATACGCAGTATTTT. It yields the protein CASSEGRRATDTQYF.

Only a few counts were recorded for this clone. The chain recombines TRBV30 with TRBJ1-1; possibly TRBD1 for D (5 bases). Trimming shortened V by 5 bases and J by 4 bases, and 20 bases separated the two germline ends. CDR3 length: 15 residues. The germline V gene has CDR1 GTSNPN and CDR2 SVGIG (reference sequence). The CDR3 protein is CAWSLPQGRLTEAFF. CDR3 DNA sequence: TGTGCCTGGTCCCTGCCCCAGGGTAGGCTCACTGAAGCTTTCTTT.

The chain is built from TRBV2 and TRBJ2-5; perhaps TRBD2 as D (6 bases). V lost 7 bases, J lost 0 bases, and 18 bases lay in between. Germline assignment: CDR1 SNHLY and CDR2 FYNNEI. The CDR3 covers 16 residues. The CDR3 loop reads CASNTAGTGNQETQYF. The CDR3 nucleotides read TGTGCCAGCAATACAGCCGGGACTGGGAACCAAGAGACCCAGTACTTC.

This rearrangement joins TRBV5-1 to TRBJ2-7, with 9 nucleotides matching TRBD2. Trimming took 2 bases from V and 5 from J; bases not matched to a gene: 5. The CDR3 has 14 residues. Germline CDR1 SGHRS, CDR2 YFSETQ. The CDR3 is CASSFSGSPDEQYF. In nucleotides, the CDR3 is TGCGCCAGCAGCTTTAGCGGGAGCCCCGACGAGCAGTACTTC. Variable domain in full (rest from reference TRBV5-1 and TRBJ2-7): KAGVTQTPRYLIKTRGQQVTLSCSPISGHRSVSWYQQTPGQGLQFLFEYFSETQRNKGNFPGRFSGRQFSNSRSEMNVSTLELGDSALYLCASSFSGSPDEQYFGPGTRLTVT.

The chain links TRBV19 to TRBJ2-3; D might be TRBD1 (5 bases). Trimming shortened V by 4 bases and J by 6 bases, and 17 bases separated the two germline ends. The germline V gene has CDR1 LNHDA and CDR2 SQIVND (reference sequence). The length of the CDR3 is 15 residues. Here the CDR3 DNA reads TGTGCCAGTAGTAGCCAGGGATATCGAGTCGATACGCAGTATTTT. Amino acids: CASSSQGYRVDTQYF. Using reference TRBV19 and TRBJ2-3 for the parts outside the CDR3, the full variable domain is DGGITQSPKYLFRKEGQNVTLSCEQNLNHDAMYWYRQDPGQGLRLIYYSQIVNDFQKGDIAEGYSVSREKKESFPLTVTSAQKNPTAFYLCASSSQGYRVDTQYFGPGTRLTVL.

The chain joins TRBV27 to TRBJ2-7; 7 bases agree with TRBD1. With V trimmed by 1 base and J by 3 bases, 6 bases remained unmatched. Germline loops: CDR1 MNHEY, CDR2 SMNVEV (reference sequence). CDR3 length: 15 amino acids. The CDR3 bases are TGTGCCAGCAGTTTATTGTCGGGACAGCTCTACGAGCAGTACTTC. This codes for CASSLLSGQLYEQYF.

The V call is TRBV4-1, the J call TRBJ2-1; unclear D gene. Looked up from germline, CDR1 is MGHRA and CDR2 is YSYEKL. Trimming took off 4 bases at V and 0 bases at J, with 13 bases between the two ends. The CDR3 contains 16 residues. The CDR3 loop is CASSPKAWSSYNEQFF. The CDR3 nucleotides are TGCGCCAGCAGCCCCAAGGCCTGGAGCTCCTACAATGAGCAGTTCTTC.

The rearrangement uses TRBV11-2 and TRBJ1-1, with a possible D match to TRBD1 (5 bases). This CDR3 comprises 13 residues. Trimming left V 6 bases short and J 3 bases short, with 11 bases between. Germline lookup yields CDR1 SGHAT and CDR2 FQNNGV. The CDR3 DNA is TGTGCCAGCAGTTACCGACAGTACACTGAAGCTTTCTTT. This encodes CASSYRQYTEAFF.

The CDR3 DNA reads TGTGCCAGCAGCGCCCTTGGGACAGGGGGCGGCACTGAAGCTTTCTTT. It codes for CASSALGTGGGTEAFF. The chain joins TRBV5-4 to TRBJ1-1, with 12 positions matching TRBD1. V gave up 4 bases and J gave up 4 bases; unmatched junction bases: 8. The CDR3 totals 16 residues. The germline V gene encodes CDR1 SGHNT and CDR2 YYREEE (reference sequence). Full variable domain (remainder filled in from reference TRBV5-4 and TRBJ1-1): ETGVTQSPTHLIKTRGQQVTLRCSSQSGHNTVSWYQQALGQGPQFIFQYYREEENGRGNFPPRFSGLQFPNYSSELNVNALELDDSALYLCASSALGTGGGTEAFFGQGTRLTVV.

The gene calls are TRBV20-1 and TRBJ2-3; no clear D. The length of the CDR3 is 11 residues. Germline lookup yields CDR1 DFQATT and CDR2 SNEGSKA (reference sequence). V shed 6 bases and J shed 4 bases, with 8 bases lying between them. CDR3 DNA sequence: TGCAGTGCCAGTCAAGCAGATACGCAGTATTTT. As protein: CSASQADTQYF.

This clone was observed once. CDR3 in DNA: TGCGCCAGCAGCTTGGGTGGCGGCACTAGCACAGATACGCAGTATTTT. This encodes CASSLGGGTSTDTQYF. The chain couples TRBV5-1 to TRBJ2-3; D call uncertain. The CDR3 extends over 16 amino acids. CDR1 is SGHRS, CDR2 YFSETQ, per germline. Trimming removed 0 bases from V and 0 bases from J, with 11 bases in between.

V and J are TRBV5-1 and TRBJ1-2; 9 nucleotides line up with TRBD1. J lost 4 bases, V lost 4 bases, and 5 bases had no gene match. The CDR3 spans 14 residues. Germline loops: CDR1 SGHRS, CDR2 YFSETQ. CDR3 bases: TGCGCCAGCAGCCCGGGACAGGGATCCTATGGCTACACCTTC. This gives the protein CASSPGQGSYGYTF.

This clone turned up a few times. The junction and the germline gene differ at one end; a read error may be behind it. This sequence joins TRBV2 and TRBJ1-1; 7 nucleotides match TRBD1. The CDR3 is made up of 15 amino acids. Germline loops: CDR1 SNHLY, CDR2 FYNNEI. The CDR3 sequence: CASSQARGMNTEAFF. For the CDR3, the DNA is TGTGCCAGCAGTCAAGCCAGGGGGATGAACACTGAAGCTTTCTTT. Full variable domain (remainder filled in from reference TRBV2 and TRBJ1-1): EPEVTQTPSHQVTQMGQEVILRCVPISNHLYFYWYRQILGQKVEFLVSFYNNEISEKSEIFDDQFSVERPDGSNFTLKIRSTKLEDSAMYFCASSQARGMNTEAFFGQGTRLTVV.

The chain links TRBV30 to TRBJ1-3; D is possibly TRBD1 (5 bases). V was cut by 2 bases and J by 0 bases, with 11 bases left in between. The CDR3 is 15 residues long. Germline V CDR1 and CDR2: GTSNPN, SVGIG (reference sequence). The CDR3 DNA sequence: TGTGCCTGGAGTAGGGCAGGGAACTCTGGAAACACCATATATTTT. Its protein is CAWSRAGNSGNTIYF. Combining the CDR3 with reference TRBV30 and TRBJ1-3 gives the whole variable domain SQTIHQWPATLVQPVGSPLSLECTVEGTSNPNLYWYRQAAGRGLQLLFYSVGIGQISSEVPQNLSASRPQDRQFILSSKKLLLSDSGFYLCAWSRAGNSGNTIYFGEGSWLTVV.

Notes on this clone: At the DNA level, this CDR3 is encoded by other sequences in the same sample as well. The V gene is TRBV6-5, the J gene TRBJ1-5; the D gene is possibly TRBD1 (6 bases). The ends were cut back, 6 bases at V and 6 bases at J, with 12 bases in the middle. The CDR3 has 13 amino acids. Germline loops: CDR1 MNHEY, CDR2 SVGAGI. The CDR3 bases are TGTGCCAGCAGCCGTGGGGGCGGTCAGCCCCAGCATTTT. Its protein product is CASSRGGGQPQHF.